A single sample gave rise to the 22 T cell receptor beta chains below, sequenced in a study of cytomegalovirus exposure and HLA in healthy donors. 60 Vbeta and 13 Jbeta primers were used in PCR. The data were produced by immunoSEQ multiplex PCR, yet TCRdb's version contains in-frame clones alone and is incomplete. The repertoire holds fewer than 55,000 clones, with about 70% as singletons. The sequenced sample was PBMCs. The source is a woman in her forties or fifties in good health and CMV-seropositive.

This chain links TRBV9 with TRBJ2-4, with a possible D match to TRBD2 (5 bases). Germline V gives CDR1 SGDLS, CDR2 YYNGEE. This CDR3 spans 15 amino acids. Trimming left V 0 bases short and J 2 bases short, with 9 bases between. CDR3 residues: CASSVDGVTKNIQYF. The DNA for the CDR3 is TGTGCCAGCAGCGTAGACGGGGTAACCAAAAACATTCAGTACTTC.

This CDR3 is CASSQRGPDNYGYTF. In DNA, the CDR3 is TGCGCCAGCAGCCAACGAGGGCCCGATAACTATGGCTACACCTTC. The gene calls are TRBV4-3 and TRBJ1-2, with no clear D. V was trimmed by 2 bases and J by 1 base, leaving 11 bases between them. The germline V gene has CDR1 LGHNA and CDR2 YSLEER. This CDR3 has 15 residues.

This clone has just one count. The genes are TRBV5-6 and TRBJ1-2; a weak D match, TRBD1 (5 bases). The CDR3 length is 13 residues. With 3 bases removed from V and 0 bases from J, the gap between germline ends came to 6 bases. Looked up from germline, CDR1 is SGHDT and CDR2 is YYEEEE. The CDR3 protein is CASSYRSNYGYTF. DNA for the CDR3: TGTGCCAGCAGCTACAGGTCTAACTATGGCTACACCTTC.

The chain is built from TRBV12-5 and TRBJ2-1, with 11 positions matching TRBD2. The CDR3 runs 18 residues. The germline V gene encodes CDR1 LGHNT and CDR2 FRNRAP. Trimming took 0 bases from V and 3 from J; bases not matched to a gene: 7. The CDR3 loop reads CASGLVKELAGVYNEQFF. The CDR3 nucleotides read TGTGCTAGTGGTTTGGTAAAAGAACTAGCGGGGGTCTACAATGAGCAGTTCTTC.

The rearrangement links TRBV7-2 to TRBJ2-6, with 7 bases lining up with TRBD1. CDR3 length: 18 amino acids. The J segment lost 4 bases and the V segment lost 5 bases, leaving 14 bases of the junction unmatched. Germline loops: CDR1 SGHTA, CDR2 FQGNSA. The CDR3 bases are TGTGCCAGCAGCCCCCAGATGACAGGGTATGGCGGGGCCAACGTCCTGACTTTC. Its protein is CASSPQMTGYGGANVLTF.

The V gene is TRBV14, the J gene TRBJ2-3; no clear D. Germline-derived CDR1 and CDR2 are SGHDN and FVKESK. Trimming shortened V by 0 bases and J by 5 bases, and 12 bases separated the two germline ends. This CDR3 has 15 residues. The CDR3 sequence: CASSQESRRVDTQYF. DNA of the CDR3: TGTGCCAGCAGCCAAGAATCCCGACGGGTAGATACGCAGTATTTT.

The chain is built from TRBV2 and TRBJ2-3; D gene unclear. The CDR3 has 15 residues. CDR1 and CDR2 (germline): SNHLY, FYNNEI. The V end was cut by 2 bases, the J end by 1 base, with 10 bases between. The CDR3 loop reads CASSEPVIGTDTQYF. As DNA, the CDR3 is TGTGCCAGCAGTGAACCGGTTATCGGCACAGATACGCAGTATTTT.

The chain is built from TRBV7-9 and TRBJ2-3; 8 positions match TRBD2. The CDR3 is 15 residues long. The V segment lost 4 bases and the J segment 0 bases; nucleotides outside the gene matches: 3. Per the germline V gene, CDR1 is SEHNR and CDR2 is FQNEAQ (reference sequence). This CDR3 reads CASSSRLASTDTQYF. CDR3 sequence (DNA): TGTGCCAGCAGCTCAAGACTAGCGAGCACAGATACGCAGTATTTT.

The chain uses TRBV29-1 and TRBJ2-2; 9 bases fit TRBD1. V was pared by 6 bases and J by 4 bases, with 6 bases of the junction left unmatched. CDR1 is SQVTM, CDR2 ANQGSEA, per germline. The CDR3 extends over 14 amino acids. CDR3 in amino acids: CSVRDRESTGELFF. For the CDR3, the DNA is TGCAGCGTCCGGGACAGGGAGAGCACCGGGGAGCTGTTTTTT.

This rearrangement joins TRBV5-1 to TRBJ2-7; D might be TRBD1 (5 bases). The CDR3 spans 17 residues. V gave up 1 base and J gave up 0 bases, with 17 bases separating them. Germline V gives CDR1 SGHRS, CDR2 YFSETQ. As DNA, the CDR3 is TGCGCCAGCAGCTTGTTTCCCAGGACACAGAGCTCCTACGAGCAGTACTTC. The encoded protein is CASSLFPRTQSSYEQYF.

The chain recombines TRBV5-5 with TRBJ2-3; the match to TRBD2 covers 16 bases. J was trimmed by 5 bases and V by 4 bases; bases with no gene match: 7. CDR1 is SGHKS and CDR2 is YYEKEE in the germline V gene (reference sequence). The CDR3 is 17 amino acids. In DNA form, the CDR3 reads TGTGCCAGCAGCCCCGGGACTAGCGGGGGGGCGATAGATACGCAGTATTTT. Its translation: CASSPGTSGGAIDTQYF.

The chain links TRBV7-8 to TRBJ2-5; D unclear. The CDR3 covers 15 residues. V lost 5 bases to trimming and J lost 2 bases, with 15 bases between them. The germline CDR1 and CDR2 sequences are SGHVS and FQNEAQ. CDR3 sequence reads: CASSHEEILQETQYF. In DNA form, the CDR3 reads TGTGCCAGCAGCCACGAGGAGATCTTACAAGAGACCCAGTACTTC.

The rearrangement uses TRBV29-1 and TRBJ1-4; D unresolved. The V gene lost 6 bases and the J gene lost 8 bases, with 16 bases spanning the gap. In germline, CDR1 is SQVTM, CDR2 ANQGSEA. The CDR3 runs 13 residues. CDR3 sequence: CSVSGGHGEKLFF. The CDR3, as DNA: TGCAGCGTATCGGGAGGGCACGGAGAAAAACTGTTTTTT.

This clone was observed a few times. The genes are TRBV29-1 and TRBJ1-1; TRBD1 matches at 9 bases. The CDR3 runs to 14 residues. Germline V lookup: CDR1 SQVTM, CDR2 ANQGSEA. V shed 1 base, J shed 1 base, and the junction held 1 base outside the gene matches. Written as DNA, the CDR3 is TGCAGCGTTGAAGGGGGACAGGGGAACACTGAAGCTTTCTTT. It specifies CSVEGGQGNTEAFF.

The chain combines TRBV6-1 with TRBJ2-7; D is possibly TRBD2 (6 bases). From germline, CDR1 is MNHNS and CDR2 SASEGT. The CDR3 extends over 18 amino acids. V shed 2 bases and J shed 1 base, with 21 bases lying between them. This CDR3 reads CASSERTSLGGRSYEQYF. CDR3 coding DNA: TGTGCCAGCAGTGAAAGGACCTCTTTGGGGGGTCGGTCCTACGAGCAGTACTTC.

The gene calls are TRBV7-2 and TRBJ2-7, with TRBD2 as a possible D gene (6 bases). Germline CDR1 SGHTA, CDR2 FQGNSA. The length of the CDR3 is 15 residues. Trimming left V 8 bases short and J 3 bases short, with 20 bases between. In nucleotides, the CDR3 is TGTGCCAGCCCCTGGGAGGACGGACCCTTCTACGAGCAGTACTTC. Protein product: CASPWEDGPFYEQYF.

This clone was detected once. The rearrangement links TRBV19 to TRBJ2-2, with TRBD1 matching over 8 bases. After removal of 11 bases from V and 3 bases from J, the junction contained 8 bases not matched to a gene. The V gene's germline CDR1 is LNHDA and CDR2 SQIVND (reference sequence). The CDR3 loop spans 14 amino acids. The DNA of the CDR3 is TGTGCCGGCAAGGGACAGGAGGACACCGGGGAGCTGTTTTTT. Encoded protein: CAGKGQEDTGELFF.

This chain connects TRBV15 to TRBJ2-3; D possibly corresponds to TRBD1 (6 bases). The V gene lost 3 bases and the J gene lost 6 bases, with 10 bases spanning the gap. The CDR3 consists of 13 residues. CDR1 is LNHNV, CDR2 YYDKDF, per germline (reference sequence). The CDR3 nucleotides are TGTGCCACCAGCAGCCCGGACAGCGATACGCAGTATTTT. The encoded protein is CATSSPDSDTQYF.

This chain joins TRBV7-9 and TRBJ2-5, with D possibly matching TRBD2 (8 bases). In germline, CDR1 is SEHNR, CDR2 FQNEAQ (reference sequence). Trimming stripped 5 bases from V and 4 bases from J, with 20 bases between. The length of the CDR3 is 16 residues. CDR3 nucleotide sequence: TGTGCCAGCAGCCCGGGAGGGGGCAGTAGGGTAGAGACCCAGTACTTC. Its translation is CASSPGGGSRVETQYF.

V usage is TRBV6-5 and J usage is TRBJ1-2; 9 positions agree with TRBD1. The germline gives CDR1 MNHEY, CDR2 SVGAGI. V was pared by 5 bases and J by 5 bases, with 6 bases of the junction left unmatched. The CDR3 contains 14 residues. CDR3 amino acids: CASSPGTGQYGYTF. DNA for the CDR3: TGTGCCAGCAGTCCCGGGACAGGGCAGTATGGCTACACCTTC.

The V and J genes are TRBV12-5 and TRBJ1-3; D uncertain. V lost 4 bases and J 0 bases, leaving 10 bases between the germline ends. Germline CDR1 and CDR2: LGHNT and FRNRAP. The CDR3 has 15 residues. CDR3 DNA sequence: TGTGCTAGTGGTTCAGGCAAGAGCTCTGGAAACACCATATATTTT. Translation gives CASGSGKSSGNTIYF.

This clone was seen a single time. The V and J genes are TRBV11-2 and TRBJ2-1; 7 bases are shared with TRBD2. CDR3 length equals 15 residues. V lost 8 bases, J lost 4 bases, and 11 bases stayed unmatched. Germline-derived CDR1 and CDR2 are SGHAT and FQNNGV. CDR3 region: CASRNWGGLYNEQFF. Written as DNA, the CDR3 is TGTGCCAGCCGTAATTGGGGGGGACTTTACAATGAGCAGTTCTTC.